Below, 31 T cell receptor beta chains from the same sample are listed, as sequenced in a study of T cell responses to AZD1222 COVID-19 vaccine. Sequencing used immunoSEQ multiplex PCR; TCRdb keeps in-frame clones, though not all of them. The table lists about 120,000 clones, 90% to 95% of them singletons, with 5% in the top ten. This material consisted of peripheral blood, taken 28 days after the second AZD1222 dose. These receptors were taken from an adult who received the AZD1222 COVID-19 vaccine.

This clone is classed as medium-sized (0.01 to 0.1%). The V gene is TRBV19, the J gene TRBJ1-3; no firm D call. V shed 5 bases and J shed 3 bases, with 17 bases lying between them. CDR3 length: 16 residues. Germline CDR1 reads LNHDA; CDR2 reads SQIVND (reference sequence). The CDR3 protein is CASSPEPGVFGNTIYF. CDR3 sequence (DNA): TGTGCCAGTAGTCCCGAGCCCGGGGTCTTTGGAAACACCATATATTTT. The whole variable domain, remainder taken from reference TRBV19 and TRBJ1-3, is DGGITQSPKYLFRKEGQNVTLSCEQNLNHDAMYWYRQDPGQGLRLIYYSQIVNDFQKGDIAEGYSVSREKKESFPLTVTSAQKNPTAFYLCASSPEPGVFGNTIYFGEGSWLTVV.

The CDR3: CASSVGGRLNTGELFF. CDR3 coding DNA: TGTGCCAGCAGCGTAGGTGGACGGTTGAACACCGGGGAGCTGTTTTTT. J is TRBJ2-2 and V is TRBV9; no reliable D call. Germline-derived CDR1 and CDR2 are SGDLS and YYNGEE. There are 16 residues in the CDR3. V lost 0 bases and J lost 1, with 10 bases in between. The full variable domain, with the rest looked up from reference TRBV9 and TRBJ2-2, is DSGVTQTPKHLITATGQRVTLRCSPRSGDLSVYWYQQSLDQGLQFLIQYYNGEERAKGNILERFSAQQFPDLHSELNLSSLELGDSALYFCASSVGGRLNTGELFFGEGSRLTVL.

This chain connects TRBV3-1 (or the pseudogene TRBV3-2) to TRBJ2-7; D is possibly TRBD1 or TRBD2 (5 bases each). CDR1 and CDR2 (germline): LGHDT, YNNKEL (reference sequence). V lost 5 bases to trimming and J lost 5 bases, with 13 bases between them. The CDR3 has 13 amino acids. The CDR3 region is CASSKRWGNEQYF. The CDR3 DNA is TGTGCCAGCAGCAAGAGATGGGGGAACGAGCAGTACTTC.

This chain uses TRBV11-2 with TRBJ1-4; no clear D gene. V gave up 0 bases and J gave up 13 bases, with 9 bases separating them. CDR1 and CDR2 from the germline V gene are SGHAT and FQNNGV. CDR3 size: 12 residues. Here the CDR3 DNA reads TGTGCCAGCAGCTTAGAGCACAGCCCACTGTTTTTT. This sequence encodes CASSLEHSPLFF.

The chain employs TRBV7-9 and TRBJ1-1, with D unclear. The CDR3 runs 15 residues. Germline values: CDR1 SEHNR, CDR2 FQNEAQ (reference sequence). The V and J ends lost 2 bases and 5 bases respectively, with 15 bases between them. The CDR3 DNA follows: TGTGCCAGCAGCTTATCAGCCGGGTCGGGTACTGAAGCTTTCTTT. Its protein is CASSLSAGSGTEAFF.

The chain joins TRBV7-6 to TRBJ2-2; D is undetermined. Trimming stripped 1 base from V and 6 bases from J, with 15 bases between. This CDR3 is built from 16 residues. From germline, CDR1 is SGHVS and CDR2 FNYEAQ. CDR3 in amino acids: CASSLDTAWVAGELFF. CDR3 nucleotides: TGTGCCAGCAGCTTAGATACAGCCTGGGTCGCCGGGGAGCTGTTTTTT.

The gene calls are TRBV6-2 or TRBV6-3 and TRBJ2-2; TRBD2 agrees at 13 bases. The CDR3 spans 16 residues. The V and J ends lost 5 bases and 7 bases, in that order; junction bases with no gene match: 7. Germline V gene data show CDR1 as MNHEY and CDR2 as SVGEGT. The CDR3 protein is CASSLLAGGPHGELFF. CDR3 DNA sequence: TGTGCCAGCAGTCTACTAGCGGGAGGGCCACACGGGGAGCTGTTTTTT.

The rearrangement links TRBV29-1 to TRBJ1-4; 9 bases line up with TRBD1. The CDR3 covers 18 residues. V lost 0 bases to trimming and J lost 6 bases; unmatched junction nucleotides: 14. CDR1 SQVTM and CDR2 ANQGSEA come from the germline V gene. The CDR3 nucleotides are TGCAGCGTTGAAGACCCTCAAAAACCGGGACAGGGTGATGAAAAACTGTTTTTT. Protein sequence: CSVEDPQKPGQGDEKLFF.

This sequence joins TRBV7-2 and TRBJ2-1; no clear D gene. V lost 6 bases and J lost 4, with 13 bases in between. CDR3 length equals 14 residues. Germline V gene lookup returns CDR1 SGHTA and CDR2 FQGNSA. The DNA for the CDR3 is TGTGCCAGCAGACCCCAGGCATATTACAATGAGCAGTTCTTC. This codes for CASRPQAYYNEQFF.

The chain has TRBV12-3 or TRBV12-4 and TRBJ1-2; D is perhaps TRBD1 (5 bases). The CDR3 has 13 residues. V lost 8 bases to trimming and J lost 0 bases, with 10 bases between them. This CDR3 reads CASGTATNYGYTF. The CDR3 DNA reads TGTGCCAGCGGGACGGCTACTAACTATGGCTACACCTTC.

V is TRBV27 and J is TRBJ2-5, with TRBD2 matching 13 bases. Trimming took 6 bases from V and 4 from J; bases not matched to a gene: 11. The V gene's germline CDR1 is MNHEY and CDR2 SMNVEV (reference sequence). The length of the CDR3 is 17 residues. The CDR3 spells CASRPTSGGAPSETQYF. The CDR3 coding sequence is TGTGCCAGCAGGCCTACTAGCGGGGGGGCCCCGTCAGAGACCCAGTACTTC.

The V and J genes are TRBV11-3 and TRBJ2-5; maybe TRBD2 (6 bases). CDR3 size: 13 residues. Germline lookup yields CDR1 SGHNT and CDR2 YENEEA. Trimming took off 5 bases at V and 2 bases at J, with 9 bases between the two ends. This CDR3 reads CASSRGAQETQYF. Here the CDR3 DNA reads TGTGCCAGCAGCCGCGGGGCGCAAGAGACCCAGTACTTC.

The genes are TRBV29-1 and TRBJ2-1; D gene ambiguous. The germline gives CDR1 SQVTM, CDR2 ANQGSEA. Trimming removed 0 bases from V and 2 bases from J, with 11 bases in between. The CDR3 loop spans 15 amino acids. The CDR3 sequence: CSVEDRASAYNEQFF. CDR3 in DNA: TGCAGCGTTGAAGATCGGGCGTCCGCCTACAATGAGCAGTTCTTC.

The chain uses TRBV29-1 and TRBJ2-7; D ambiguous. V lost 4 bases to trimming and J lost 2 bases, with 6 bases between them. This CDR3 has 11 residues. CDR1 and CDR2 from the germline V gene are SQVTM and ANQGSEA. CDR3 nucleotides: TGCAGCGTTGTTTTGACCTACGAGCAGTACTTC. It specifies CSVVLTYEQYF.

The chain carries TRBV5-4 and TRBJ2-7; a possible D gene is TRBD1 (6 bases). In germline, CDR1 is SGHNT, CDR2 YYREEE (reference sequence). The CDR3 is 14 amino acids. The V and J ends lost 8 bases and 0 bases respectively, with 15 bases between them. The CDR3 sequence is CASTMGAPSYEQYF. As DNA, the CDR3 is TGTGCCAGTACTATGGGGGCTCCCTCCTACGAGCAGTACTTC.

The rearrangement uses TRBV20-1 and TRBJ1-6, with D uncertain. V lost 3 bases and J lost 8, with 8 bases in between. Looked up from germline, CDR1 is DFQATT and CDR2 is SNEGSKA (reference sequence). The CDR3 length is 12 residues. The CDR3 bases are TGCAGTGCTAGTGAGCGGGATTCACCCCTCCACTTT. Its protein is CSASERDSPLHF.

The chain combines TRBV4-2 with TRBJ2-3, with D hard to call. The CDR3 is 13 amino acids. Germline V CDR1 and CDR2: LGHNA, YNFKEQ. V was pared by 1 base and J by 6 bases, with 8 bases between. This CDR3 is CASSQVVGDTQYF. The CDR3 nucleotides are TGTGCCAGCAGCCAAGTCGTGGGGGATACGCAGTATTTT.

The chain joins TRBV28 to TRBJ1-2; unclear D gene. The CDR3 has 12 amino acids. V gave up 2 bases and J gave up 5 bases, with 6 bases separating them. Germline assignment: CDR1 MDHEN and CDR2 SYDVKM. In nucleotides, the CDR3 is TGTGCCAGCAGTTTAGCAGAATATGGCTACACCTTC. It specifies CASSLAEYGYTF.

The chain has TRBV25-1 and TRBJ2-3; maybe TRBD1 (5 bases). Per the germline V gene, CDR1 is MGHDK and CDR2 is SYGVNS. This CDR3 comprises 14 residues. V was shortened by 5 bases and J by 5 bases, with 14 bases between the two germline ends. CDR3 sequence (DNA): TGTGCCAGCAGTCTAAGGGGTTTTGGAGATACGCAGTATTTT. Amino acids: CASSLRGFGDTQYF.

This chain uses TRBV7-2 with TRBJ2-2; 10 bases fit TRBD2. The CDR3 is 16 residues long. In germline, CDR1 is SGHTA, CDR2 FQGNSA. V lost 1 base and J lost 7; bases outside the gene matches: 6. CDR3 region: CASSLGLAGGHGELFF. DNA of the CDR3: TGTGCCAGCAGCTTAGGGTTAGCGGGAGGTCACGGGGAGCTGTTTTTT.

The V call is TRBV18, the J call TRBJ2-5; D gene uncertain. Germline-derived CDR1 and CDR2 are KGHSH and LQKENI. Trimming shortened V by 4 bases and J by 1 base, and 4 bases separated the two germline ends. This CDR3 contains 12 residues. CDR3 nucleotides: TGTGCCAGCTCACAGGTCCAAGAGACCCAGTACTTC. The encoded protein is CASSQVQETQYF.

The gene calls are TRBV9 and TRBJ1-3, with 8 bases fitting TRBD1. CDR1 and CDR2 from the germline V gene are SGDLS and YYNGEE. CDR3 size: 16 residues. V was clipped by 0 bases and J by 0 bases; unmatched bases: 2. The CDR3 reads CASSVGTGISGNTIYF. DNA of the CDR3: TGTGCCAGCAGCGTAGGGACAGGGATCTCTGGAAACACCATATATTTT.

The chain has TRBV6-6 and TRBJ1-1, with unresolved D. V was trimmed by 10 bases and J by 5 bases, leaving 5 bases between them. Germline loops: CDR1 MNHNY, CDR2 SVGAGI (reference sequence). This CDR3 is built from 9 residues. In DNA form, the CDR3 reads TGTGCCACCGGGACTGAAGCTTTCTTT. Residues: CATGTEAFF.

The rearrangement uses TRBV12-3 or TRBV12-4 and TRBJ1-2; perhaps TRBD1 as D (5 bases). The CDR3 has 13 amino acids. V lost 6 bases, J lost 7 bases, and 15 bases lay in between. The CDR3, as DNA: TGTGCCAGCAGGACGACGGGGCGCGGTGGCTACACCTTC. This gives the protein CASRTTGRGGYTF.

The chain couples TRBV25-1 to TRBJ2-5, with 8 bases aligning to TRBD1. The CDR3 is 14 amino acids. Trimming at V came to 4 bases and at J to 4 bases, leaving 5 bases not matched to a gene. Germline V CDR1 and CDR2: MGHDK, SYGVNS. CDR3 nucleotide sequence: TGTGCCAGCAGTGTCTCAGGGGGCGGAGAGACCCAGTACTTC. It encodes CASSVSGGGETQYF. The entire variable domain, with the rest obtained from reference TRBV25-1 and TRBJ2-5, is as follows: EADIYQTPRYLVIGTGKKITLECSQTMGHDKMYWYQQDPGMELHLIHYSYGVNSTEKGDLSSESTVSRIRTEHFPLTLESARPSHTSQYLCASSVSGGGETQYFGPGTRLLVL.

The CDR3 loop is CSASLLTYEQYF. CDR3 bases: TGCAGTGCTAGTCTCCTGACCTACGAGCAGTACTTC. The rearrangement links TRBV20-1 to TRBJ2-7; D is unresolved. The V end lost 3 bases, the J end lost 2 bases, and 8 bases lay between the germline ends. CDR3 size: 12 residues. From germline, CDR1 is DFQATT and CDR2 SNEGSKA (reference sequence).

V and J are TRBV30 and TRBJ1-6, with 7 bases fitting TRBD1. V shed 2 bases and J 14 bases; nucleotides not matched to a gene: 15. The CDR3 has 15 residues. Germline values: CDR1 GTSNPN, CDR2 SVGIG (reference sequence). This CDR3 reads CAWSPDRTVVWTLHF. The CDR3 DNA is TGTGCCTGGAGTCCGGACAGGACGGTGGTGTGGACCCTCCACTTT. Based on the CDR3 plus reference TRBV30 and TRBJ1-6, the full variable domain is SQTIHQWPATLVQPVGSPLSLECTVEGTSNPNLYWYRQAAGRGLQLLFYSVGIGQISSEVPQNLSASRPQDRQFILSSKKLLLSDSGFYLCAWSPDRTVVWTLHFGNGTRLTVT.

The chain is built from TRBV7-3 and TRBJ2-5; TRBD2 agrees at 10 bases. Trimming removed 5 bases from V and 2 bases from J; junction bases left unmatched: 5. The germline CDR1 and CDR2 sequences are SGHTA and FQGTGA. This CDR3 is built from 15 residues. Here the CDR3 DNA reads TGTGCCAGCAGCCCTAGCGGGAGTAGGCAAGAGACCCAGTACTTC. This gives the protein CASSPSGSRQETQYF.

This chain uses TRBV7-9 with TRBJ1-2; D gene ambiguous. With 5 bases removed from V and 6 bases from J, the gap between germline ends came to 10 bases. CDR1 and CDR2 (germline): SEHNR, FQNEAQ (reference sequence). The CDR3 extends over 12 amino acids. The CDR3, as DNA: TGTGCCAGCAGCGTCGGGATTGATGGCTACACCTTC. Protein product: CASSVGIDGYTF.

This chain uses TRBV25-1 with TRBJ1-2; 10 bases fit TRBD1. The CDR3 loop spans 16 amino acids. Germline V gives CDR1 MGHDK, CDR2 SYGVNS. With V trimmed by 2 bases and J by 6 bases, 9 bases remained unmatched. CDR3 nucleotides: TGTGCCAGCAGTGAAGAGGGGACAGGGGCTTTGGATGGCTACACCTTC. Translated: CASSEEGTGALDGYTF.

The chain carries TRBV7-3 and TRBJ2-3; 7 nucleotides line up with TRBD2. CDR1 and CDR2 from the germline V gene are SGHTA and FQGTGA. V lost 2 bases and J lost 11; bases outside the gene matches: 10. The CDR3 extends over 14 amino acids. CDR3 region: CASSLRAREGRQYF. CDR3 bases: TGTGCCAGCAGCTTACGGGCTAGGGAGGGTCGGCAGTATTTT.